This T cell receptor beta chain emerged from a study of blood T cell repertoires in COVID-19. Germline CDR1 SGHDT, CDR2 YYEEEE. The CDR3 length is 15 residues. Trimming took 2 bases from V and 4 from J, leaving 12 bases between them. Assay: immunoSEQ multiplex PCR; the TCRdb copy retains only in-frame clones and omits some. Among under 300,000 clones, more than 70% were seen once, and the ten largest hold 0.95% to 1%. The gene calls are TRBV5-6 and TRBJ2-2, with D possibly TRBD2 on 6 matching bases. This sequence originates from a woman aged 40 to 49 who had recovered from COVID-19. The sequencing sample was made of peripheral blood. The CDR3 loop is CASSFGSHVTGELFF. The CDR3 DNA reads TGTGCCAGCAGCTTCGGGAGTCATGTCACCGGGGAGCTGTTTTTT.